There are a few counts of the clone carrying this TCR beta chain. Its cognate antigen is unknown. Fresh 10 ml peripheral blood yielded PBMCs. This CDR3 spans 16 amino acids. V lost 0 bases to trimming and J lost 0 bases, with 10 bases between them. CDR1 and CDR2 (germline): SGHRS, YFSETQ. The data belong to a study of T cells in Graves' hyperthyroidism and ophthalmopathy. Study findings and constraints: Most clonotypes that expanded in the thyroid above 0.001 also showed up in blood.

Amplification yielded TCR beta CDR3 regions, with RNA transcripts as the source. First-round RT-PCR with HTBI primers amplified the TCR CDR3 region. TCRdb re-called the multiplex PCR reads with MiXCR, one entry per CDR3 protein. The table has nearly 600,000 distinct CDR3 sequences, over 11% seen once. Sequences were obtained from blood. The source is a woman aged 25 to 39 with Graves' hyperthyroidism that later progressed to Graves' ophthalmopathy. This rearrangement joins TRBV5-1 to TRBJ2-1; D remains unclear. Here the CDR3 reads CASSLVGASSYNEQFF. CDR3 in DNA: TGCGCCAGCAGCTTGGTTGGTGCAAGCTCCTACAATGAGCAGTTCTTC.